This T cell receptor (beta chain) is drawn from a study of blood T cells in healthy people across ages. Every donor provided around 9.3 milliliters of peripheral blood. Combining a sample-barcoded 5' primer with a J-beta primer mix, a second PCR ran for 7 to 11 cycles. MiXCR, applied by TCRdb to the 5' RACE reads, yields one record per CDR3 protein. The table records approximately 940,000 distinct CDR3 sequences, about 48% of them present only once. General study findings and limits: A strong correlation was found between TCR beta diversity and the percentage of naive T cells. When set beside aged donors, long-lived donors presented more naive CD4+ cells and higher diversity.

With 6 bases removed from V and 5 bases from J, the gap between germline ends came to 12 bases. From germline, CDR1 is MNHEY and CDR2 SVGEGT. The CDR3 length is 13 residues. This clonotype appeared a few times. The antigen remains undetermined. The source is a young man in good health. The V gene is TRBV6-2 or TRBV6-3, the J gene TRBJ2-3; D not resolved. Sequenced: blood. CDR3 in amino acids: CASSLPERDTQYF. CDR3 in DNA: TGTGCCAGCAGCCTACCCGAACGAGATACGCAGTATTTT.